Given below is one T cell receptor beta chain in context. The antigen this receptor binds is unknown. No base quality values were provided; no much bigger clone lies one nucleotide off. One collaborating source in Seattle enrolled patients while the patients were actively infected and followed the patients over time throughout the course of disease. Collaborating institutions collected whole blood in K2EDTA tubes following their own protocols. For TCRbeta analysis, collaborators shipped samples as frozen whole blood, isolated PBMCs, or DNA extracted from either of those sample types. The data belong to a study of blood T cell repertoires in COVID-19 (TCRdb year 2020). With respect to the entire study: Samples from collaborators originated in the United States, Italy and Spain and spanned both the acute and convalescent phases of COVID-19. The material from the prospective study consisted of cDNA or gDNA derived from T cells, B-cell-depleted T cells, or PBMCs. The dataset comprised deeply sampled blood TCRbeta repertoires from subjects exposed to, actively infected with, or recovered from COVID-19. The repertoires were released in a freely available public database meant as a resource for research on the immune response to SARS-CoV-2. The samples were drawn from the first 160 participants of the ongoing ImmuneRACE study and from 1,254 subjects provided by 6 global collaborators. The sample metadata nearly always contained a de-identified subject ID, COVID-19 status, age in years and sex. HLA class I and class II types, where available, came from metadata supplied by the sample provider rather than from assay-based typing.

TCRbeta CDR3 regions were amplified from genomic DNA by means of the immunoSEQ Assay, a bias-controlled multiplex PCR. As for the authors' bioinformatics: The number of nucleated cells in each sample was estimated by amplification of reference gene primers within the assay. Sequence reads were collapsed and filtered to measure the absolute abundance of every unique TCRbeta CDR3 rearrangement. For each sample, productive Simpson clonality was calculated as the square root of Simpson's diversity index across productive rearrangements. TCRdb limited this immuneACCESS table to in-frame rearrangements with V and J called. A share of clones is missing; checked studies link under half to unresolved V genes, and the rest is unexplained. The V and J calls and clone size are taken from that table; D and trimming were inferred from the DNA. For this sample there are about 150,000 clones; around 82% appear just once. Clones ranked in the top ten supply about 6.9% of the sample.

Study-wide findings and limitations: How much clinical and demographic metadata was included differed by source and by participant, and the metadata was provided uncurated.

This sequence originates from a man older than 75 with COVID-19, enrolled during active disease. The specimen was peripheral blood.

Here the CDR3 is given as CASSFSRGQGYGYTF. The nucleotide sequence reads as follows: TGTGCCAGCAGCTTTAGCCGGGGACAGGGATATGGCTACACCTTC. The chain links TRBV11-2 with TRBJ1-2; 9 nucleotides in the junction match TRBD1. The germline V gene specifies SGHAT as CDR1 and FQNNGV as CDR2. The germline V and J ends show losses of 3 bases and 5 bases respectively, and no gene match explains 7 bases of the junction. The CDR3 numbers 15 residues from cysteine through phenylalanine. Of the read, only the CDR3 DNA is kept; its 45 bases are in frame from base 1.